One and the same sample provided the 19 T cell receptor beta chains below, sequenced in a study of shared clonotypes between healthy human individuals. Generated by immunoSEQ multiplex PCR, the TCRdb table keeps only in-frame clones and is missing some. The sample gives 2 million to 2.5 million clones, less than 95% of which show up once; 0.37% is in the top ten. The sequencing input was naive CD4+ T cells from PBMCs. Sample subset: CD45RA+ positively selected. These receptors were collected from a young man in good health. Some clones in this sample may be carry-over from other donors' samples.

The rearrangement links TRBV12-5 to TRBJ1-4, with TRBD1 as a possible D gene (6 bases). Germline V gene lookup returns CDR1 LGHNT and CDR2 FRNRAP. The CDR3 contains 16 residues. The ends were cut back, 0 bases at V and 8 bases at J, with 16 bases in the middle. The CDR3 nucleotides read TGTGCTAGTGGTTTGGTAGGGGGGGGCATAAGGGAAAAACTGTTTTTT. It is translated as CASGLVGGGIREKLFF.

A few counts support this clone. The rearrangement uses TRBV19 and TRBJ1-5, with a tentative D call TRBD1 (6 bases). Germline V gene lookup returns CDR1 LNHDA and CDR2 SQIVND (reference sequence). This CDR3 region has 16 residues. Trimming took off 7 bases at V and 0 bases at J, with 16 bases between the two ends. CDR3 residues: CASTEQGHFSNQPQHF. The CDR3 region has the DNA TGTGCCAGTACCGAACAGGGACACTTTAGCAATCAGCCCCAGCATTTT.

V usage is TRBV5-6 and J usage is TRBJ1-3; possible D gene TRBD1, 5 bases. V was shortened by 0 bases and J by 9 bases, with 10 bases between the two germline ends. CDR3 length: 13 residues. Germline V gives CDR1 SGHDT, CDR2 YYEEEE. The CDR3 DNA sequence: TGTGCCAGCAGCTTGGCTGGGGGTAGCACCATATATTTT. Residues: CASSLAGGSTIYF.

The chain uses TRBV18 and TRBJ2-7; D remains unclear. Germline CDR1 is KGHSH and CDR2 is LQKENI. This CDR3 contains 15 residues. V was pared by 0 bases and J by 0 bases, with 9 bases between. CDR3 in amino acids: CASSPPTRSSYEQYF. DNA of the CDR3: TGTGCCAGCTCACCACCGACACGGAGCTCCTACGAGCAGTACTTC.

V and J are TRBV9 and TRBJ2-5; 11 bases fit TRBD2. CDR1 and CDR2 from the germline V gene are SGDLS and YYNGEE. This CDR3 is built from 15 residues. V lost 3 bases and J lost 4; bases outside the gene matches: 5. CDR3 in DNA: TGTGCCAGCAGCGCGGGACTAGCGGACGGAGAGACCCAGTACTTC. Its translation is CASSAGLADGETQYF.

The rearrangement joins TRBV28 to TRBJ1-1, with TRBD1 as a possible D gene (6 bases). Per the germline V gene, CDR1 is MDHEN and CDR2 is SYDVKM. Between the trimmed V and J ends, which lost 5 bases and 7 bases, there was a span of 20 bases. This CDR3 spans 15 amino acids. The CDR3 DNA follows: TGTGCCAGCAGTCTACCCACAGGGAACCTTATTGAAGCTTTCTTT. This codes for CASSLPTGNLIEAFF.

This clone showed up just once. The chain carries TRBV4-1 and TRBJ1-3; D is perhaps TRBD1 (5 bases). V lost 4 bases and J lost 3, with 16 bases in between. The CDR3 runs 16 residues. Germline loops: CDR1 MGHRA, CDR2 YSYEKL. Written as DNA, the CDR3 is TGCGCCAGCAGCCTCCCGGGGGGGGGTGATGGAAACACCATATATTTT. It codes for CASSLPGGGDGNTIYF.

Concerning this clone: Distinct nucleotide sequences in the sample also encode this CDR3. V is TRBV7-9 and J is TRBJ1-2, with D tentatively TRBD1 (5 bases). Germline CDR1 and CDR2: SEHNR and FQNEAQ (reference sequence). This CDR3 comprises 14 residues. V was cut by 1 base and J by 5 bases, with 11 bases left in between. The CDR3 DNA reads as TGTGCCAGCAGCTTAGGAGTGGGGCTTTATGGCTACACCTTC. Translated, it gives CASSLGVGLYGYTF. Filled out from reference TRBV7-9 and TRBJ1-2, the complete variable domain reads DTGVSQNPRHKITKRGQNVTFRCDPISEHNRLYWYRQTLGQGPEFLTYFQNEAQLEKSRLLSDRFSAERPKGSFSTLEIQRTEQGDSAMYLCASSLGVGLYGYTFGSGTRLTVV.

This clone was detected once. J is TRBJ2-2 and V is TRBV5-6; D is uncertain. The germline gives CDR1 SGHDT, CDR2 YYEEEE. The CDR3 has 13 residues. V was cut by 4 bases and J by 3 bases, with 7 bases left in between. The CDR3 loop is CASSPAYTGELFF. As DNA, the CDR3 is TGTGCCAGCAGCCCCGCCTACACCGGGGAGCTGTTTTTT.

A note on this clone: The germline gene is not matched at one end of the junction; a read error may be the cause. This chain uses TRBV28 with TRBJ2-7, with D possibly being TRBD1 or TRBD2 (7 bases each). The V gene's germline CDR1 is MDHEN and CDR2 SYDVKM. This CDR3 comprises 15 residues. The chain's CDR3 is CASSKSGTATSPNSF. The CDR3 nucleotides read TGTGCCAGCAGTAAGAGCGGGACAGCCACCTCCCCTAACTCCTTC.

This CDR3 is CASSQDTLNYGYTF. The DNA for the CDR3 is TGCGCCAGCAGCCAAGATACACTTAACTATGGCTACACCTTC. The chain combines TRBV4-1 with TRBJ1-2; no definite D call. The CDR3 runs to 14 residues. Trimming took off 0 bases at V and 1 base at J, with 6 bases between the two ends. In germline, CDR1 is MGHRA, CDR2 YSYEKL.

V gene TRBV6-5 combines with J gene TRBJ1-6; 7 nucleotides align to TRBD1. Germline CDR1 is MNHEY and CDR2 is SVGAGI. V shed 6 bases, J shed 6 bases, and the junction held 2 bases outside the gene matches. The CDR3 has 13 residues. The CDR3 loop reads CASRQGGNSPLHF. The CDR3, as DNA: TGTGCCAGCAGGCAGGGGGGTAATTCACCCCTCCACTTT.

The chain carries TRBV28 and TRBJ1-6; 11 bases map to TRBD1. This CDR3 is 16 amino acids long. The germline gives CDR1 MDHEN, CDR2 SYDVKM. After removal of 5 bases from V and 6 bases from J, the junction contained 6 bases not matched to a gene. The CDR3 DNA follows: TGTGCCAGCAGTCCGGGACAGGGGGTCCGTAATTCACCCCTCCACTTT. This translates into CASSPGQGVRNSPLHF.

This sequence joins TRBV19 and TRBJ2-5; 9 nucleotides align to TRBD1. The V gene end was trimmed by 6 bases and the J gene end by 5 bases; junction bases not matched to a gene: 7. This CDR3 region has 14 residues. The germline CDR1 and CDR2 sequences are LNHDA and SQIVND (reference sequence). This CDR3 reads CASRAQGAAETQYF. The CDR3 DNA reads TGTGCCAGTAGGGCACAGGGGGCGGCGGAGACCCAGTACTTC.

V is TRBV2 and J is TRBJ1-1; maybe TRBD1 (5 bases). Trimming took 7 bases from V and 7 from J, leaving 10 bases between them. Germline lookup yields CDR1 SNHLY and CDR2 FYNNEI. The CDR3 runs 11 residues. For the CDR3, the DNA is TGTGCCAGCACCCAGACAGTTGAAGCTTTCTTT. This gives the protein CASTQTVEAFF.

This clone was recorded once. The rearrangement joins TRBV6-5 to TRBJ1-2, with D tentatively TRBD1 (6 bases). The CDR3 covers 14 residues. Germline V gene data show CDR1 as MNHEY and CDR2 as SVGAGI. The germline V and J ends were trimmed by 6 bases and 3 bases, with 14 bases remaining between them. The chain's CDR3 is CASSYRGPDYGYTF. The CDR3 coding sequence is TGTGCCAGCAGCTACCGGGGGCCAGACTATGGCTACACCTTC.

This clone has just one count. For the CDR3, the DNA is TGCGCCAGCAGCCAAGTCCCCCCACCGGCGACAGGCACGGCCTACGAGCAGTACTTC. Protein: CASSQVPPPATGTAYEQYF. The V gene is TRBV4-1, the J gene TRBJ2-7; possibly TRBD1 for D (6 bases). Germline V lookup: CDR1 MGHRA, CDR2 YSYEKL. This CDR3 spans 19 amino acids. Trimming shortened V by 1 base and J by 2 bases, and 24 bases separated the two germline ends.

The chain combines TRBV19 with TRBJ1-1, with 7 positions matching TRBD1. The CDR3 totals 12 residues. V shed 2 bases and J 11 bases; nucleotides not matched to a gene: 5. Germline V gene data show CDR1 as LNHDA and CDR2 as SQIVND (reference sequence). The chain's CDR3 is CASSIQEGAAFF. The CDR3, as DNA: TGTGCCAGTAGTATACAGGAGGGGGCGGCTTTCTTT. Full variable domain (missing parts from reference TRBV19 and TRBJ1-1): DGGITQSPKYLFRKEGQNVTLSCEQNLNHDAMYWYRQDPGQGLRLIYYSQIVNDFQKGDIAEGYSVSREKKESFPLTVTSAQKNPTAFYLCASSIQEGAAFFGQGTRLTVV.

The chain links TRBV6-5 to TRBJ2-1, with 9 positions matching TRBD1. The CDR3 consists of 12 residues. The germline gives CDR1 MNHEY, CDR2 SVGAGI. The ends lost 7 bases at V and 12 bases at J; junction bases unmatched: 7. The CDR3 here is CASTGQGTAQFF. In DNA, the CDR3 is TGTGCCAGCACGGGACAGGGTACCGCGCAGTTCTTC.